The clone carrying this T cell receptor beta chain was picked up a small number of times. Its specificity is unknown. The ends were cut back, 2 bases at V and 7 bases at J, with 8 bases in the middle. This CDR3 is built from 13 residues. Germline V gene sequence: CDR1 MNHNY, CDR2 SVGAGI (reference sequence). TCR alpha and TCR beta cDNA libraries with sample barcodes and UMIs came from 5'RACE using constant-segment primers. One entry per CDR3 protein results from TCRdb running MiXCR on the 5' RACE reads. The sample lists hundreds of thousands of distinct CDR3 sequences; around 21% were seen once. These data belong to a study of T-cell memory formation after mild COVID-19. Broader study findings: Clones contracting over day 15 to 85 were CD4/CD8 balanced, with later expanders leaning CD4+.

The chain uses TRBV6-6 and TRBJ1-4, with a weak D call TRBD1 (5 bases). This TCR was sampled from an adult woman who had mild COVID-19 (a few samples of this study predate the infection). Cell type and time point are not known. Sequencing was performed on PBMCs or a T cell subset sorted from them (not recorded which). Written as DNA, the CDR3 is TGTGCCAGCAGTTACCCAGGGAGTGAAAAACTGTTTTTT. This sequence encodes CASSYPGSEKLFF.